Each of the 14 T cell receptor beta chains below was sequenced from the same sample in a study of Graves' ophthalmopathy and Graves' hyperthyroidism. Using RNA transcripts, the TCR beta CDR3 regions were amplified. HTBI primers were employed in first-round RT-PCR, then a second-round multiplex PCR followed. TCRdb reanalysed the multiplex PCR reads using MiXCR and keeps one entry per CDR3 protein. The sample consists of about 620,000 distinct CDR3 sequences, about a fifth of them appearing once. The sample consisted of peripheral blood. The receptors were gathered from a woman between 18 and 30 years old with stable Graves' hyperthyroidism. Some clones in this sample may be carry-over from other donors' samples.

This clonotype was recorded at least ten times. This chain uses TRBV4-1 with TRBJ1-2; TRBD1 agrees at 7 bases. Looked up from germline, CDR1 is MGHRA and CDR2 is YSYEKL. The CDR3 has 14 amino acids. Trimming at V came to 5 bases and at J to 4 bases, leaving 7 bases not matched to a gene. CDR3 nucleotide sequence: TGCGCCAGCAGCTCACTTACAGGGGCCTATGGCTACACCTTC. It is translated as CASSSLTGAYGYTF.

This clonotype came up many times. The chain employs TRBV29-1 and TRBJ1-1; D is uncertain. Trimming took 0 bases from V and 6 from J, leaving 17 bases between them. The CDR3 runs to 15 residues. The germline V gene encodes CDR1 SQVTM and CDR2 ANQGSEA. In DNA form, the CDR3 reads TGCAGCGTTGAAGATCTCGGTCCGGGAGGGCCTGAAGCTTTCTTT. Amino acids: CSVEDLGPGGPEAFF.

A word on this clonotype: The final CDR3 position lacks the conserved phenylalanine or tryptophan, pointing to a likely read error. CDR3 DNA sequence: TGTGCCAGCAGCTCGGGACTTTCGGGCACTGAAGCTTTCCTT. This encodes CASSSGLSGTEAFL. The rearrangement links TRBV5-6 to TRBJ1-1; D may be TRBD1 (5 bases). The germline gives CDR1 SGHDT, CDR2 YYEEEE. The V gene lost 3 bases and the J gene lost 4 bases, with 13 bases spanning the gap. The CDR3 loop spans 14 amino acids.

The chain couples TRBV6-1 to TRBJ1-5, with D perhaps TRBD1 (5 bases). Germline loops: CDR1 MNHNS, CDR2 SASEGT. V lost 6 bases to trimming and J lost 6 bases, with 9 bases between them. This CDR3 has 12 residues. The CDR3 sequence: CASSSGAQPQHF. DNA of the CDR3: TGTGCCAGCAGCTCTGGGGCTCAGCCCCAGCATTTT.

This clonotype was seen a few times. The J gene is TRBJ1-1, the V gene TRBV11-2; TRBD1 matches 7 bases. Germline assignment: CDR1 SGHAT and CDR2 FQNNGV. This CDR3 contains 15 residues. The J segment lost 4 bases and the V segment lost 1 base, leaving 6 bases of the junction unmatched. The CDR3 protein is CASSLVTGLATEAFF. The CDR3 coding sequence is TGTGCCAGCAGCTTAGTGACAGGGCTTGCCACTGAAGCTTTCTTT.

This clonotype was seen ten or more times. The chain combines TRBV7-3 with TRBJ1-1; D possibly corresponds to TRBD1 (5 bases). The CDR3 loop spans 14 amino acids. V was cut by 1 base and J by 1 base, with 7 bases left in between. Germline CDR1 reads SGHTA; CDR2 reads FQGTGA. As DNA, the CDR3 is TGTGCCAGCAGCTTAATCGGACAGAACACTGAAGCTTTCTTT. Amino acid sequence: CASSLIGQNTEAFF.

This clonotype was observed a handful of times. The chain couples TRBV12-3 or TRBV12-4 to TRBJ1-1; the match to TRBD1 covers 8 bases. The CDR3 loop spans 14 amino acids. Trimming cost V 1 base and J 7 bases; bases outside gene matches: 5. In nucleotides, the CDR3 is TGTGCCAGCAGTTTAGTAGGGACAGGCCTTGAAGCTTTCTTT. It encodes CASSLVGTGLEAFF.

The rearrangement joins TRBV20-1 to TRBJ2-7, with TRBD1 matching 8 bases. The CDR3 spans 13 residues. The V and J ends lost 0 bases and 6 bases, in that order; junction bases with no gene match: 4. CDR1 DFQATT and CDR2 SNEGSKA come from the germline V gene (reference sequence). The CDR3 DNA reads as TGCAGTGCTAGAGATCCCAGGGGGCGCGAGCAGTACTTC. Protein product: CSARDPRGREQYF.

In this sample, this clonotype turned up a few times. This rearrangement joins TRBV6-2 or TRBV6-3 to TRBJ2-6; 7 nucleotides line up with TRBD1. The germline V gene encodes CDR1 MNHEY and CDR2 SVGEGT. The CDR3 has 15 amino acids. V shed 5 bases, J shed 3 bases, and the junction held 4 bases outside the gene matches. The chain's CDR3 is CASSDREDGANVLTF. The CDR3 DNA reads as TGTGCCAGCAGTGACAGGGAAGATGGGGCCAACGTCCTGACTTTC.

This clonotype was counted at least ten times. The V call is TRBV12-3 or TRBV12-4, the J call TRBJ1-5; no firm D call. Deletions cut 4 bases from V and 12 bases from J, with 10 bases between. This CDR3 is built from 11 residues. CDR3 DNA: TGTGCCAGCAGTTCGAGCCCGGTCCAGCATTTT. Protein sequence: CASSSSPVQHF.

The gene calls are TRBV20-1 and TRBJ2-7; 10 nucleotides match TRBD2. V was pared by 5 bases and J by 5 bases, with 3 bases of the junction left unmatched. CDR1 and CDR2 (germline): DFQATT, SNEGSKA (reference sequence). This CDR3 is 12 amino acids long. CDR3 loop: CSASSGSDEQYF. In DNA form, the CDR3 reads TGCAGTGCTTCTAGCGGGAGCGACGAGCAGTACTTC.

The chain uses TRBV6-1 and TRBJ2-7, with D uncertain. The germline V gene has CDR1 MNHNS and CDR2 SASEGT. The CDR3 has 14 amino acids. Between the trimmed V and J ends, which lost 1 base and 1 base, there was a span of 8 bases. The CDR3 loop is CASSEVKGSYEQYF. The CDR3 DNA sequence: TGTGCCAGCAGTGAAGTTAAGGGTTCCTACGAGCAGTACTTC.

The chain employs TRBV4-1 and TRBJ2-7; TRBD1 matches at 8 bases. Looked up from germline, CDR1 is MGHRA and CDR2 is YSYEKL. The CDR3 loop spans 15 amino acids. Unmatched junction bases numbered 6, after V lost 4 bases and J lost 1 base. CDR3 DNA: TGCGCCAGCAGCCCAGGACAGGGAATATCCTACGAGCAGTACTTC. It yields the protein CASSPGQGISYEQYF.

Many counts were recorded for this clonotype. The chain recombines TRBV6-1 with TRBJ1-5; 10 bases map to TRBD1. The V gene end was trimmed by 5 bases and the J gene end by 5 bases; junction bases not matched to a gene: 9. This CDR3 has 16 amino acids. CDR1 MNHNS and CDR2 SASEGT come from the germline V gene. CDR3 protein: CASSRGRQGADQPQHF. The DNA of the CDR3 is TGTGCCAGCAGTAGGGGCAGACAGGGGGCTGATCAGCCCCAGCATTTT.